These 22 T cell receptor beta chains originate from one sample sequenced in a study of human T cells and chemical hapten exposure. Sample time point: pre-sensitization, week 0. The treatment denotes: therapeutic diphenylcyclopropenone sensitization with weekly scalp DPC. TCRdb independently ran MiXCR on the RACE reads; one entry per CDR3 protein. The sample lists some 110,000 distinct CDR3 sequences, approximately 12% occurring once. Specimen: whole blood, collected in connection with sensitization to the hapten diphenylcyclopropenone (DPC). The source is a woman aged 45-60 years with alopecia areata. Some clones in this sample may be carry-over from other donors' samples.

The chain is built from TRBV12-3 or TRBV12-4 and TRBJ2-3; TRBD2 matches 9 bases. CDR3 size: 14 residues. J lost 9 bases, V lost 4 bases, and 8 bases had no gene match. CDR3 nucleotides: TGTGCCAGCAGTTCCAGACTAGCGGACGCGACGCAGTATTTT. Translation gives CASSSRLADATQYF.

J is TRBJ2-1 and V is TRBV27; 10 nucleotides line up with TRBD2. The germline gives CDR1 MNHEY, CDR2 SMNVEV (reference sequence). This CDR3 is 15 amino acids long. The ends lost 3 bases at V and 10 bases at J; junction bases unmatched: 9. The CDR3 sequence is CASSFRGLAGVEQFF. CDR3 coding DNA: TGTGCCAGCAGTTTTCGGGGGCTAGCGGGGGTCGAGCAGTTCTTC.

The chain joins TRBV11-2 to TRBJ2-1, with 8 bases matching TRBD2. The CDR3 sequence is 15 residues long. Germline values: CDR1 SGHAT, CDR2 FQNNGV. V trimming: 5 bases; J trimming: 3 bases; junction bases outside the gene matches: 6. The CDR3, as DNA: TGTGCCAGCAGCGCCGGAGCGGGAGTCTACAATGAGCAGTTCTTC. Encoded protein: CASSAGAGVYNEQFF.

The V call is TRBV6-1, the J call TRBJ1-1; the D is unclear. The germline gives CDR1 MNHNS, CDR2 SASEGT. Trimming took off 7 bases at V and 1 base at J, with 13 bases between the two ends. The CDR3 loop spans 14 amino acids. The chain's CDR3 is CASIVATGNTEAFF. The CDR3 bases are TGTGCCAGCATAGTTGCGACGGGGAACACTGAAGCTTTCTTT.

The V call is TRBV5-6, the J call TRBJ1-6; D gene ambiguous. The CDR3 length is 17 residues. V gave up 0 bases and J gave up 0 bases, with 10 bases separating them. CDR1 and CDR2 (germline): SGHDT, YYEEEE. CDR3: CASSLVKGRSYNSPLHF. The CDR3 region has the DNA TGTGCCAGCAGCTTGGTCAAGGGTCGCTCCTATAATTCACCCCTCCACTTT.

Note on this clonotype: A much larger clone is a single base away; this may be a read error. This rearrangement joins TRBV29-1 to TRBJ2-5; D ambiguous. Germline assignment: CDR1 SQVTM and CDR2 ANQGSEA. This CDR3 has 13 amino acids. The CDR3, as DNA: TGCAGCGTTGAAGGCCTCCGCCAAGAGAACCAGTACTTC. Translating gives CSVEGLRQENQYF.

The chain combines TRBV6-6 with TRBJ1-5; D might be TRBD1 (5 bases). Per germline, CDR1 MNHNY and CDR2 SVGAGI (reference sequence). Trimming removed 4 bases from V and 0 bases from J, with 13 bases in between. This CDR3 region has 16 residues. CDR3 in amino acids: CASSLGEYNSNQPQHF. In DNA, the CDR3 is TGTGCCAGCAGTTTAGGGGAGTACAATAGCAATCAGCCCCAGCATTTT.

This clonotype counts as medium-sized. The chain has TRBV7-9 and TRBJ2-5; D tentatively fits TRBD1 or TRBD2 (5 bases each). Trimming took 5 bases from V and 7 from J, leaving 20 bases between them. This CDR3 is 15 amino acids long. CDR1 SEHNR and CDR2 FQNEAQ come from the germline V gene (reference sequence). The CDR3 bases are TGTGCCAGCAGCAGCCCGGGGCGTACAAAGTTGACCCAGTACTTC. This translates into CASSSPGRTKLTQYF.

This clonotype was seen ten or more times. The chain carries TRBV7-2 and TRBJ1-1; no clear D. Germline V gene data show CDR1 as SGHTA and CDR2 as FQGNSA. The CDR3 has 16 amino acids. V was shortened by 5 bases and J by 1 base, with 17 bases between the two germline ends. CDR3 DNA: TGTGCCAGCAGCGCAGAGAGCGGTCGGCGGAACACTGAAGCTTTCTTT. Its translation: CASSAESGRRNTEAFF.

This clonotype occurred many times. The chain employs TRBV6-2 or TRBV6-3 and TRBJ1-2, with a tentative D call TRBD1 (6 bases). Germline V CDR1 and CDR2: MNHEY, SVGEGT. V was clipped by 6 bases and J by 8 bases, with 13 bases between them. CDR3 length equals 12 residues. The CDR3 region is CASSPPGGGYTF. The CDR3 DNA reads TGTGCCAGCAGCCCCCCGGGGGGCGGCTACACCTTC.

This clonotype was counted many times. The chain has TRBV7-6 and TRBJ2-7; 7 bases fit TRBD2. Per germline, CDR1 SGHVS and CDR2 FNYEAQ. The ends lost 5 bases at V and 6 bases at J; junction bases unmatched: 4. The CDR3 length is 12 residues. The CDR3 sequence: CASSHPGGEQYF. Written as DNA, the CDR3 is TGTGCCAGCAGCCATCCGGGGGGCGAGCAGTACTTC. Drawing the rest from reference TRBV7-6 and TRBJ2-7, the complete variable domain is GAGVSQSPRYKVTKRGQDVALRCDPISGHVSLYWYRQALGQGPEFLTYFNYEAQQDKSGLPNDRFSAERPEGSISTLTIQRTEQRDSAMYRCASSHPGGEQYFGPGTRLTVT.

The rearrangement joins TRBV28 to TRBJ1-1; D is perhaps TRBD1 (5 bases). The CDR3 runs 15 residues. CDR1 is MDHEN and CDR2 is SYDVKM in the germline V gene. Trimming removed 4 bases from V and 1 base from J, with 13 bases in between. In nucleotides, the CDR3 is TGTGCCAGCAGTTCTCAGGGACGGCGGAACACTGAAGCTTTCTTT. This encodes CASSSQGRRNTEAFF. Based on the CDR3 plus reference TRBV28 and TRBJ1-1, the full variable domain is DVKVTQSSRYLVKRTGEKVFLECVQDMDHENMFWYRQDPGLGLRLIYFSYDVKMKEKGDIPEGYSVSREKKERFSLILESASTNQTSMYLCASSSQGRRNTEAFFGQGTRLTVV.

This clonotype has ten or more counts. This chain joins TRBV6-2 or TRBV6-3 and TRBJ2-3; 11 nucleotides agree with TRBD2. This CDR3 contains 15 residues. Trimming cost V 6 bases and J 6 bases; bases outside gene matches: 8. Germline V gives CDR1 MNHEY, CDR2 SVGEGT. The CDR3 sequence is CASSRSSGGPDTQYF. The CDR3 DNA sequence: TGTGCCAGCAGCCGATCTAGCGGGGGGCCGGATACGCAGTATTTT.

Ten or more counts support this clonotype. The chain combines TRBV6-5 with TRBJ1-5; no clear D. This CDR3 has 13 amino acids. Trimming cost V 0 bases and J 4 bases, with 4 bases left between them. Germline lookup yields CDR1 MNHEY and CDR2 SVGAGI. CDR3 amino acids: CASSYSENQPQHF. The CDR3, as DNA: TGTGCCAGCAGTTACTCCGAGAATCAGCCCCAGCATTTT.

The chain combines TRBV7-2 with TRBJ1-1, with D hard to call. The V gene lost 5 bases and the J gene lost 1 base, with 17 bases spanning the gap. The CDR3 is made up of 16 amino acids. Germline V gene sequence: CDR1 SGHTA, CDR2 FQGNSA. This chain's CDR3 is CASSPAPTGGNTEAFF. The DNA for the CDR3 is TGTGCCAGCAGCCCCGCCCCCACCGGAGGGAACACTGAAGCTTTCTTT.

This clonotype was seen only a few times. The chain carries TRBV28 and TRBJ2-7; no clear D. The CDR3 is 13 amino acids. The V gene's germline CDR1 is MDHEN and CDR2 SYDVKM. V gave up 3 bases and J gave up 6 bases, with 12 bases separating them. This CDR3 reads CASSLTVPSEQYF. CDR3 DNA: TGTGCCAGCAGTTTGACGGTGCCTAGCGAGCAGTACTTC. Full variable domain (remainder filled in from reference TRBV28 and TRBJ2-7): DVKVTQSSRYLVKRTGEKVFLECVQDMDHENMFWYRQDPGLGLRLIYFSYDVKMKEKGDIPEGYSVSREKKERFSLILESASTNQTSMYLCASSLTVPSEQYFGPGTRLTVT.

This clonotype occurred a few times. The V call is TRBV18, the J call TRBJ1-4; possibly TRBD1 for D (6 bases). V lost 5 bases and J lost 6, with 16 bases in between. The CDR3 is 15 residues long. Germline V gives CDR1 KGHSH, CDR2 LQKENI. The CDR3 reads CASSIRQVPDEKLFF. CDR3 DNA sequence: TGTGCCAGCTCAATACGACAGGTGCCAGATGAAAAACTGTTTTTT.

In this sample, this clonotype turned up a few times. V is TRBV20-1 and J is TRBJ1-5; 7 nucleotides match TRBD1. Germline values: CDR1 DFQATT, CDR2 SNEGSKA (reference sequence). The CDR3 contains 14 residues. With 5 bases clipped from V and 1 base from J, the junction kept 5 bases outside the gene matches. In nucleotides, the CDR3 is TGCAGTGCTCAAGGGACAGCGAGCAATCAGCCCCAGCATTTT. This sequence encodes CSAQGTASNQPQHF.

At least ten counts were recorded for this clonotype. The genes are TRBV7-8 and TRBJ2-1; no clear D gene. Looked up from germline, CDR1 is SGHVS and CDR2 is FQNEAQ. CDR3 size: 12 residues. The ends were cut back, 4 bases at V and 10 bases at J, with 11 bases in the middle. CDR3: CASSSAVREQFF. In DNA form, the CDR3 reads TGTGCCAGCAGCTCCGCCGTGAGGGAGCAGTTCTTC. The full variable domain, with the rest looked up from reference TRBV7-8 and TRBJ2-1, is GAGVSQSPRYKVAKRGQDVALRCDPISGHVSLFWYQQALGQGPEFLTYFQNEAQLDKSGLPSDRFFAERPEGSVSTLKIQRTQQEDSAVYLCASSSAVREQFFGPGTRLTVL.

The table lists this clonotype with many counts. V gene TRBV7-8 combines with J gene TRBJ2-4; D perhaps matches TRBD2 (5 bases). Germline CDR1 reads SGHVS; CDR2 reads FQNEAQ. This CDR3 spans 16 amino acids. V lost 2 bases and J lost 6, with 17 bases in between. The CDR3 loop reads CASSLISGLPGNIQYF. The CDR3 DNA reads TGTGCCAGCAGCTTAATAAGCGGACTTCCGGGAAACATTCAGTACTTC.

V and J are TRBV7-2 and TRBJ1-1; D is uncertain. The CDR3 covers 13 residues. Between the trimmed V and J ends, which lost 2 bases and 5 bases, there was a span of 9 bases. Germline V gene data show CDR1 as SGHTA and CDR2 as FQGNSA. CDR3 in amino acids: CASSLLAPTEAFF. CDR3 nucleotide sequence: TGTGCCAGCAGCTTACTGGCTCCGACTGAAGCTTTCTTT.

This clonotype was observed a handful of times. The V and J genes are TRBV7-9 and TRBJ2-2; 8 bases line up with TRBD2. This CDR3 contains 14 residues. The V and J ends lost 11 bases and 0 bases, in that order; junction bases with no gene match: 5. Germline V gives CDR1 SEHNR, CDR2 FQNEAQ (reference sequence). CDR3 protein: CAGVAGSNTGELFF. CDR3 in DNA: TGTGCCGGAGTAGCGGGGTCGAACACCGGGGAGCTGTTTTTT.